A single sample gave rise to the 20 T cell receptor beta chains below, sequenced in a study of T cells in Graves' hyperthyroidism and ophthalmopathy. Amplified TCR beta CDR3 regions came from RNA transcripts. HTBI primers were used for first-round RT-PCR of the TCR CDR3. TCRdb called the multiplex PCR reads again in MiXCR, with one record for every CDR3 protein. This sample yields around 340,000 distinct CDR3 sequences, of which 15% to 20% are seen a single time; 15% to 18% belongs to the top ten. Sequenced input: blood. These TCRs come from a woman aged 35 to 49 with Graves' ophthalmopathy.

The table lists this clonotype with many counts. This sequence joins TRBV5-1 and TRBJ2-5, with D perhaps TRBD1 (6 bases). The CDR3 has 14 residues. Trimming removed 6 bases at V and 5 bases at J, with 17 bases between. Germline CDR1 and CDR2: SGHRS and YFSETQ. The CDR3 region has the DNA TGCGCCAGCAAAGGACAGTCATACTTTGAGACCCAGTACTTC. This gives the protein CASKGQSYFETQYF.

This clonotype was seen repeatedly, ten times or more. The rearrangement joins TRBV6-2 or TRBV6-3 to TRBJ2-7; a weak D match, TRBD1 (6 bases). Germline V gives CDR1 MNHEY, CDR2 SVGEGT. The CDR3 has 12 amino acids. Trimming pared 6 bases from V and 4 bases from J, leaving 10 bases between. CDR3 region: CASRNRVYEQYF. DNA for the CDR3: TGTGCCAGCAGAAACAGGGTTTACGAGCAGTACTTC.

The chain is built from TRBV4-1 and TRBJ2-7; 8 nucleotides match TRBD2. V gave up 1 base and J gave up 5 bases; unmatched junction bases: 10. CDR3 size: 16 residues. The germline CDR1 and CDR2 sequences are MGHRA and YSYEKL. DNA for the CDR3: TGCGCCAGCAGCCAAGGTGGCAGCGGGAGATGGGACGAGCAGTACTTC. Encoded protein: CASSQGGSGRWDEQYF.

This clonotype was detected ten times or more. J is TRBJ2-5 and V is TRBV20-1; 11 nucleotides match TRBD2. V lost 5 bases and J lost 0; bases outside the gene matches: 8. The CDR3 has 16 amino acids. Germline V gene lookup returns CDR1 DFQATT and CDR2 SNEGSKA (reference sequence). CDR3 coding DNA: TGCAGTGCTGCGGGACTAGCGGAGGAGTACCAAGAGACCCAGTACTTC. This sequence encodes CSAAGLAEEYQETQYF.

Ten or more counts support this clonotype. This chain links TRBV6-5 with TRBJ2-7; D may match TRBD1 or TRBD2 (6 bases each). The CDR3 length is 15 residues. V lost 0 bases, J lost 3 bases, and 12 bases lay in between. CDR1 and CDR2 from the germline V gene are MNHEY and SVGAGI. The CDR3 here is CASSYSRGDLYEQYF. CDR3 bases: TGTGCCAGCAGTTACTCAAGGGGGGACCTCTACGAGCAGTACTTC.

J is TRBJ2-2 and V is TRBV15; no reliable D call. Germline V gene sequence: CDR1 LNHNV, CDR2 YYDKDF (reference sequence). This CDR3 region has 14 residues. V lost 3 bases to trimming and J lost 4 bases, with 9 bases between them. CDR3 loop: CATSSRGFTGELFF. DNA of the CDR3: TGTGCCACCAGCAGTCGCGGTTTCACCGGGGAGCTGTTTTTT.

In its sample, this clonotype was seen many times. The DNA of the CDR3 is TGTGCCAGCAGCCCCGACAGAAGCCCACTTATGAACACTGAAGCTTTCTTT. Residues: CASSPDRSPLMNTEAFF. The chain combines TRBV6-4 with TRBJ1-1; TRBD1 is a possible D gene (5 bases). V shed 6 bases and J shed 0 bases, with 20 bases lying between them. This CDR3 is built from 17 residues. Per germline, CDR1 MRHNA and CDR2 SNTAGT.

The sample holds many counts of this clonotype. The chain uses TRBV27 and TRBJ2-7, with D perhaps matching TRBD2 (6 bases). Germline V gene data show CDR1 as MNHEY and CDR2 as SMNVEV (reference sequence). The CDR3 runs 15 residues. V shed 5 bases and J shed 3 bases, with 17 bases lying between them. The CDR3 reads CASSPGGTGNYEQYF. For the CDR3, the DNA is TGTGCCAGCAGTCCCGGAGGGACGGGGAACTACGAGCAGTACTTC.

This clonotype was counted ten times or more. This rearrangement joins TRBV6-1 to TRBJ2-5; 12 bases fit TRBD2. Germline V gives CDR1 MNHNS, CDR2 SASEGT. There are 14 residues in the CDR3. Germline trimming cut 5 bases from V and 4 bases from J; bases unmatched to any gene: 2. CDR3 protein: CASSTLAGGETQYF. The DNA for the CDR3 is TGTGCCAGCAGTACACTAGCGGGAGGAGAGACCCAGTACTTC.

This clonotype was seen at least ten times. Here the CDR3 DNA reads TGTGCCTGGAGTGAGGGGTCGAACGAGCAGTACTTC. Translated, it gives CAWSEGSNEQYF. The V call is TRBV30, the J call TRBJ2-7; D may be TRBD1 (5 bases). V shed 1 base and J shed 5 bases, with 9 bases lying between them. The germline V gene has CDR1 GTSNPN and CDR2 SVGIG (reference sequence). This CDR3 is 12 amino acids long.

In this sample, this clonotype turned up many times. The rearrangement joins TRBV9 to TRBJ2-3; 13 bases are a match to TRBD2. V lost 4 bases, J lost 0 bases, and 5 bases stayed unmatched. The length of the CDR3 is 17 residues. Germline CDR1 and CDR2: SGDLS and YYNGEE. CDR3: CASSSGLAGTSTDTQYF. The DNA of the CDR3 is TGTGCCAGCAGCTCGGGACTAGCGGGAACTAGCACAGATACGCAGTATTTT. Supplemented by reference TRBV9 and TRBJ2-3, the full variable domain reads DSGVTQTPKHLITATGQRVTLRCSPRSGDLSVYWYQQSLDQGLQFLIQYYNGEERAKGNILERFSAQQFPDLHSELNLSSLELGDSALYFCASSSGLAGTSTDTQYFGPGTRLTVL.

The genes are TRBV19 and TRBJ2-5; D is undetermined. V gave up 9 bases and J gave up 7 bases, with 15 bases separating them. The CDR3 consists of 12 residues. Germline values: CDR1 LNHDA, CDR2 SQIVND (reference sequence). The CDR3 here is CASSIGHSTQYF. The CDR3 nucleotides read TGTGCCAGCAGCATTGGGCACTCGACCCAGTACTTC.

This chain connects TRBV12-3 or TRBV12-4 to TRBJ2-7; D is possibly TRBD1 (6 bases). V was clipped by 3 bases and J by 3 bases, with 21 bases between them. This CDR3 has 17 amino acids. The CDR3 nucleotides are TGTGCCAGCAGTTTCCCCCCACCGCAGGACAGCTTCTACGAGCAGTACTTC. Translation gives CASSFPPPQDSFYEQYF.

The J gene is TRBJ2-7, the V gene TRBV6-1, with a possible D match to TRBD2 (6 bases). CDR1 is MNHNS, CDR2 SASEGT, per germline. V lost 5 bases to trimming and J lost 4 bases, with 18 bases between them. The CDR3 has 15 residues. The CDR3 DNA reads TGTGCCAGCAGTCGAAGGTTAGCGGAACTTTACGAGCAGTACTTC. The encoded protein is CASSRRLAELYEQYF.

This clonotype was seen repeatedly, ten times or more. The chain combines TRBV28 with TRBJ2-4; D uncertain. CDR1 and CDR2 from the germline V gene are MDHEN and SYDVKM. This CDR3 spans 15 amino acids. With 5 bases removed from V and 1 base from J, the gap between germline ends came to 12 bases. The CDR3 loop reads CASSPDLRAKNIQYF. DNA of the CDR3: TGTGCCAGCAGTCCGGACCTTAGGGCCAAAAACATTCAGTACTTC.

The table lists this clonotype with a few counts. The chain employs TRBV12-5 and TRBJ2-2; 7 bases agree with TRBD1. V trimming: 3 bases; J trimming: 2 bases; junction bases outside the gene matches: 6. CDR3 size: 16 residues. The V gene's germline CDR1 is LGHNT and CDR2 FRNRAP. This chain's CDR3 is CASGFGTETNTGELFF. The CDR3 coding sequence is TGTGCTAGTGGTTTCGGGACAGAGACAAACACCGGGGAGCTGTTTTTT.

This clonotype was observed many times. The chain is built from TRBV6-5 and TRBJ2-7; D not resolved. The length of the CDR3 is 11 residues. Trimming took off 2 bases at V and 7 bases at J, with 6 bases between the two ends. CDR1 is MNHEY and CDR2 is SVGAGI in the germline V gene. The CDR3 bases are TGTGCCAGCAGTTACGGGTCGGAGCAGTACTTC. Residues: CASSYGSEQYF.

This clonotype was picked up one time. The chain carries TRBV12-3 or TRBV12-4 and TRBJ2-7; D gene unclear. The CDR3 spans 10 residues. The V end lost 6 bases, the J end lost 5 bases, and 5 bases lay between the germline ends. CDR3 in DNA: TGTGCCAGCAGCCAGAACGAGCAGTACTTC. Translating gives CASSQNEQYF.

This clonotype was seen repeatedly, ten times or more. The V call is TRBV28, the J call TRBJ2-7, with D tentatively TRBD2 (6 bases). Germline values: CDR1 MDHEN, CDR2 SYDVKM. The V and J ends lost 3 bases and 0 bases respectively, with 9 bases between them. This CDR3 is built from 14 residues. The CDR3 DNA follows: TGTGCCAGCAGTTTCGGGACTTCCTCCTACGAGCAGTACTTC. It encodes CASSFGTSSYEQYF. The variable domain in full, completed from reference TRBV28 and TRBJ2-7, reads DVKVTQSSRYLVKRTGEKVFLECVQDMDHENMFWYRQDPGLGLRLIYFSYDVKMKEKGDIPEGYSVSREKKERFSLILESASTNQTSMYLCASSFGTSSYEQYFGPGTRLTVT.

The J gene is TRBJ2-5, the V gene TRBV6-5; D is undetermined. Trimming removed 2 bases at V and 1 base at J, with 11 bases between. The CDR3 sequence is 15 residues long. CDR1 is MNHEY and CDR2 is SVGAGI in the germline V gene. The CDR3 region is CASSYGAATQETQYF. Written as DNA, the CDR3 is TGTGCCAGCAGTTACGGTGCCGCAACCCAAGAGACCCAGTACTTC.